A selection of T cell receptor beta chains follows, all from one sample in a study of siplizumab effects on memory and regulatory T cells. TCRdb's copy holds only in-frame clones and misses some; the assay was immunoSEQ multiplex PCR. The data show about 91,000 clones, approximately 96% seen once. Sequenced input: naive CD4+ T cells sorted from blood. The receptors here all came from a human donor in good health. Both conserved end residues are part of each CDR3. The order of the fields is D gene, V gene, clone size, J gene, CDR3 protein, CDR3 DNA. D genes are given only for firm matches. Clone size, where shown, is once, few, many, or a class for clones that have expanded.

>TRBD1|TRBV6-5|NA|TRBJ1-1
CASSLTGQGQAFF
TGTGCCAGCAGTTTAACCGGACAGGGCCAAGCTTTCTTT
>NA|TRBV19|NA|TRBJ1-6
CAGGGVWNSPLHF
TGTGCCGGGGGTGGGGTGTGGAATTCACCCCTCCACTTT
>NA|TRBV12-5|NA|TRBJ1-1
CASVPLLNTEAFF
TGTGCTAGTGTCCCCCTGTTGAACACTGAAGCTTTCTTT
>TRBD1|TRBV19|NA|TRBJ1-6
CASSMAQGPNSPLHF
TGTGCCAGTAGTATGGCACAGGGGCCTAATTCACCCCTCCACTTT
>NA|TRBV6-5|NA|TRBJ2-7
CASSTLYEQYF
TGTGCCAGCAGTACTTTGTACGAGCAGTACTTC
>TRBD2|TRBV7-7|NA|TRBJ2-1
CASSTTSGTYNEQFF
TGTGCCAGCAGCACAACTAGCGGGACCTACAATGAGCAGTTCTTC
>TRBD2|TRBV5-4|NA|TRBJ2-7
CASSLAGGNYEQYF
TGTGCCAGCAGCTTGGCCGGGGGGAACTACGAGCAGTACTTC
>TRBD1|TRBV6-5|NA|TRBJ1-3
CASSYSAGTVGNTIYF
TGTGCCAGCAGTTACTCTGCAGGGACAGTCGGAAACACCATATATTTT
>NA|TRBV2|NA|TRBJ2-7
CASNRETYEQYF
TGTGCCAGCAATAGGGAGACCTACGAGCAGTACTTC
>NA|TRBV18|NA|TRBJ1-3
CASSPPGRGPPIGNTIYF
TGTGCCAGCTCACCCCCGGGCAGGGGACCCCCTATTGGCAACACCATATATTTT
>NA|TRBV11-2|NA|TRBJ2-5
CASSLLLAVGQETQYF
TGTGCCAGCAGCTTACTTTTAGCGGTTGGCCAAGAGACCCAGTACTTC
>NA|TRBV7-9|NA|TRBJ1-1
CASSLFVETEAFF
TGTGCCAGCAGCTTATTCGTTGAGACTGAAGCTTTCTTT
>NA|TRBV20-1|NA|TRBJ2-5
CSASFLETQYF
TGCAGTGCTAGTTTCCTTGAGACCCAGTACTTC
>NA|TRBV19|NA|TRBJ2-7
CASQLRGDYEQYF
TGTGCCAGCCAACTTCGGGGTGACTACGAGCAGTACTTC
>NA|TRBV6-5|NA|TRBJ1-1
CASSPPQNTEAFF
TGTGCCAGCAGTCCACCTCAGAACACTGAAGCTTTCTTT
>NA|TRBV5-6|NA|TRBJ2-5
CASSPLSRSLQETQYF
TGTGCCAGCAGCCCTCTCTCCCGGTCGCTCCAAGAGACCCAGTACTTC
>TRBD2|TRBV9|NA|TRBJ2-1
CASSAGLAGGKVEQFF
TGTGCCAGCAGCGCGGGACTAGCGGGGGGGAAGGTTGAGCAGTTCTTC
>NA|TRBV9|NA|TRBJ2-1
CASREPGDPYNEQFF
TGTGCCAGCAGAGAACCAGGGGACCCCTACAATGAGCAGTTCTTC
>TRBD1|TRBV11-3|NA|TRBJ1-1
CATGPGQGWTEAFF
TGTGCCACCGGCCCGGGACAGGGATGGACTGAAGCTTTCTTT
>TRBD2|TRBV6-1|NA|TRBJ2-2
CASSETSVPSGELFF
TGTGCCAGCAGTGAGACTAGCGTCCCCTCCGGGGAGCTGTTTTTT
>NA|TRBV14|NA|TRBJ2-3
CASSPWGFRTDTQYF
TGTGCCAGCAGCCCGTGGGGGTTCCGTACAGATACGCAGTATTTT
>NA|TRBV18|NA|TRBJ2-5
CASSPWLFGQETQYF
TGTGCCAGCTCACCATGGTTATTTGGCCAAGAGACCCAGTACTTC
>NA|TRBV28|NA|TRBJ2-5
CASSSPPARETQYF
TGTGCCAGCAGTTCCCCCCCGGCACGAGAGACCCAGTACTTC
>NA|TRBV7-8|NA|TRBJ2-7
CASREGMQSYEQYF
TGTGCCAGCCGCGAGGGGATGCAATCCTACGAGCAGTACTTC
>TRBD1|TRBV19|NA|TRBJ1-2
CASSSLLNDRAFYGYTF
TGTGCCAGTAGTTCCCTCCTCAACGACAGGGCCTTCTATGGCTACACCTTC
>TRBD1|TRBV6-5|NA|TRBJ1-5
CASSTTGGARQPQHF
TGTGCCAGCAGTACCACAGGGGGCGCCCGGCAGCCCCAGCATTTT
>NA|TRBV6-1|NA|TRBJ2-5
CASTAGETQYF
TGTGCCAGCACCGCAGGGGAGACCCAGTACTTC
>NA|TRBV7-2|NA|TRBJ2-1
CASSATFTNEQFF
TGTGCCAGCAGCGCCACCTTCACCAATGAGCAGTTCTTC
>NA|TRBV18|NA|TRBJ2-7
CASSPRTEGVEQYF
TGTGCCAGCTCACCTAGGACAGAGGGTGTGGAGCAGTACTTC
>NA|TRBV28|NA|TRBJ1-2
CASSSGSVANYGYTF
TGTGCCAGCAGTTCGGGTAGCGTAGCTAACTATGGCTACACCTTC
>NA|TRBV28|NA|TRBJ1-3
CASSSDPSGNTIYF
TGTGCCAGCAGTTCGGACCCCTCTGGAAACACCATATATTTT
>TRBD2|TRBV6-1|NA|TRBJ2-3
CATTGTSGSTDTQYF
TGTGCCACCACTGGGACTAGCGGCAGCACAGATACGCAGTATTTT
>TRBD1|TRBV28|NA|TRBJ1-6
CASSSRTGDSYNSPLHF
TGTGCCAGCAGTTCTCGGACAGGCGATTCCTATAATTCACCCCTCCACTTT
>NA|TRBV6-5|NA|TRBJ2-5
CASSYVAGQETQYF
TGTGCCAGCAGTTACGTCGCCGGCCAAGAGACCCAGTACTTC
>NA|TRBV6-6|NA|TRBJ2-7
CASSYAPYEQYF
TGTGCCAGCAGTTATGCCCCCTACGAGCAGTACTTC
>NA|TRBV4-1|NA|TRBJ1-4
CASSQPKDGGGRKLFF
TGCGCCAGCAGCCAACCAAAAGACGGCGGAGGAAGAAAACTGTTTTTT
>TRBD1|TRBV10-1|NA|TRBJ2-7
CASSHGTGRISSSYEQYF
TGCGCCAGCAGCCACGGGACAGGGCGAATTTCGAGCTCCTACGAGCAGTACTTC
>NA|TRBV18|NA|TRBJ1-1
CASSLQGSGGTEAFF
TGTGCCAGCTCACTACAGGGCTCCGGGGGAACTGAAGCTTTCTTT
>NA|TRBV30|NA|TRBJ1-1
CAWSVRMNTEAFF
TGTGCCTGGAGTGTGCGAATGAACACTGAAGCTTTCTTT
>TRBD1|TRBV5-6|NA|TRBJ2-3
CASSWGQLTDTQYF
TGTGCCAGCAGCTGGGGACAGCTCACAGATACGCAGTATTTT
>NA|TRBV7-2|NA|TRBJ2-5
CASSLESRGTQYF
TGTGCCAGCAGCTTAGAATCGAGAGGGACCCAGTACTTC
>TRBD2|TRBV9|NA|TRBJ2-2
CASSPRGAPDYGELFF
TGTGCCAGCAGCCCGCGGGGGGCCCCTGATTACGGGGAGCTGTTTTTT
>NA|TRBV28|NA|TRBJ1-1
CASSSILWVPSGRTDRAFF
TGTGCCAGCAGTTCAATTCTCTGGGTGCCCAGCGGACGGACGGACCGTGCTTTCTTT
>TRBD2|TRBV7-2|NA|TRBJ2-3
CASSPRTSGGAADTQYF
TGTGCCAGCAGCCCGCGAACTAGCGGGGGGGCCGCAGATACGCAGTATTTT
>TRBD1|TRBV18|NA|TRBJ2-7
CASSPPRIGTGGGYGYEQYF
TGTGCCAGCTCACCACCGAGGATAGGGACAGGGGGAGGTTATGGCTACGAGCAGTACTTC
>NA|TRBV30|NA|TRBJ1-5
CAWSVQDREPQHF
TGTGCCTGGAGTGTACAAGATCGGGAGCCCCAGCATTTT
>NA|TRBV7-2|NA|TRBJ2-7
CASSLSGGPYEQYF
TGTGCCAGCAGCCTCTCAGGGGGGCCATACGAGCAGTACTTC
>NA|TRBV10-2|NA|TRBJ1-1
CASRGQGQNTEAFF
TGCGCCAGCAGAGGCCAGGGCCAGAACACTGAAGCTTTCTTT
>NA|TRBV15|NA|TRBJ2-4
CATSRDDPAKNIQYF
TGTGCCACCAGCAGAGATGACCCAGCCAAAAACATTCAGTACTTC
>TRBD1|TRBV15|NA|TRBJ2-7
CATSRDDRGHASYEQYF
TGTGCCACCAGCAGAGATGACAGGGGACATGCGAGTTACGAGCAGTACTTC
>TRBD2|TRBV10-3|once|TRBJ2-5
CAIGRGAPSHETQYF
TGTGCCATAGGGCGGGGGGCACCCTCTCATGAGACCCAGTACTTC
>NA|TRBV11-2|NA|TRBJ1-6
CASTAVRGLQNSPLHF
TGTGCCAGCACCGCAGTCAGGGGTCTTCAGAATTCACCCCTCCACTTT
>NA|TRBV6-5|NA|TRBJ1-2
CASSSMQGSHTF
TGTGCCAGCAGTTCCATGCAGGGGAGCCACACCTTC
>NA|TRBV20-1|NA|TRBJ1-2
CSAKINYGYTF
TGCAGTGCAAAAATCAATTATGGCTACACCTTC
>TRBD2|TRBV7-9|NA|TRBJ2-5
CASSPGLAGSQETQYF
TGTGCCAGCAGCCCGGGACTAGCGGGGTCCCAAGAGACCCAGTACTTC